Below are 16 T cell receptor beta chains sequenced from a single sample in a study of T cells after yellow fever vaccination. TCRdb re-called the 5' RACE reads with MiXCR, one entry per CDR3 protein. Here the sample spans some 320,000 distinct CDR3 sequences, 3.5% to 4.5% being singletons. The sample here was PBMCs, taken 15 days after the yellow fever booster vaccination. The receptors derive from a man between 18 and 29 years old who received the YFV17D yellow fever vaccine.

This CDR3 reads CASSDRGGYTF. CDR3 DNA: TGTGCCAGCAGTGACCGCGGGGGCTACACCTTC. The chain carries TRBV2 and TRBJ1-2, with D hard to call. V was shortened by 3 bases and J by 8 bases, with 7 bases between the two germline ends. This CDR3 region has 11 residues. Germline lookup yields CDR1 SNHLY and CDR2 FYNNEI.

This clonotype came up many times. This chain uses TRBV11-3 with TRBJ2-4, with D possibly TRBD2 on 6 matching bases. CDR3 length equals 13 residues. Trimming removed 1 base at V and 6 bases at J, with 7 bases between. From germline, CDR1 is SGHNT and CDR2 YENEEA. CDR3 coding DNA: TGTGCCAGCAGCTTAGGGGGAGGAAACATTCAGTACTTC. Its protein product is CASSLGGGNIQYF.

The sample holds a few counts of this clonotype. This sequence joins TRBV11-1 and TRBJ1-1; 7 bases match TRBD1. The germline gives CDR1 SGHAT, CDR2 FQDESV (reference sequence). The CDR3 runs 15 residues. The trim removed 5 bases at V and 2 bases at J, leaving 8 bases unmatched. CDR3 in amino acids: CASSPPGQPNTEAFF. Here the CDR3 DNA reads TGTGCCAGCAGCCCTCCGGGACAGCCTAACACTGAAGCTTTCTTT.

This clonotype was detected many times. The J gene is TRBJ2-1, the V gene TRBV6-5; D is undetermined. The CDR3 spans 16 residues. Germline V gene lookup returns CDR1 MNHEY and CDR2 SVGAGI. V was clipped by 2 bases and J by 2 bases, with 13 bases between them. CDR3 sequence reads: CASSYLVASTYNEQFF. CDR3 nucleotides: TGTGCCAGCAGTTACCTCGTAGCTTCTACCTACAATGAGCAGTTCTTC.

The sample holds many counts of this clonotype. The V gene is TRBV18, the J gene TRBJ2-5; the D gene is possibly TRBD2 (5 bases). Germline CDR1 reads KGHSH; CDR2 reads LQKENI. This CDR3 has 14 amino acids. Trimming cost V 8 bases and J 2 bases, with 15 bases left between them. CDR3 sequence reads: CASSPPGLQETQYF. CDR3 bases: TGTGCCAGCAGTCCCCCGGGGTTACAAGAGACCCAGTACTTC.

This clonotype appeared a few times. V usage is TRBV2 and J usage is TRBJ2-2; tentative D call: TRBD2 (6 bases). The length of the CDR3 is 14 residues. Germline V lookup: CDR1 SNHLY, CDR2 FYNNEI. Trimming removed 7 bases at V and 1 base at J, with 10 bases between. The CDR3 loop reads CASTGTGNTGELFF. CDR3 in DNA: TGTGCCAGCACAGGGACTGGGAACACCGGGGAGCTGTTTTTT.

There are many counts of this clonotype. The rearrangement joins TRBV20-1 to TRBJ1-5, with TRBD1 identical over 8 bases. Germline V lookup: CDR1 DFQATT, CDR2 SNEGSKA (reference sequence). The CDR3 spans 15 residues. The V and J ends lost 4 bases and 1 base, in that order; junction bases with no gene match: 6. The CDR3 nucleotides are TGCAGTGCTACCCAGGGGGCAGGGAGCAATCAGCCCCAGCATTTT. This encodes CSATQGAGSNQPQHF.

In this sample, this clonotype turned up many times. This sequence joins TRBV9 and TRBJ2-5; maybe TRBD2 (5 bases). Germline loops: CDR1 SGDLS, CDR2 YYNGEE. The CDR3 consists of 13 residues. Trimming took off 0 bases at V and 5 bases at J, with 8 bases between the two ends. The CDR3 is CASSVGGPETQYF. DNA of the CDR3: TGTGCCAGCAGCGTAGGAGGGCCGGAGACCCAGTACTTC.

This clonotype was seen repeatedly, ten times or more. This sequence joins TRBV4-3 and TRBJ2-5; TRBD2 matches at 9 bases. Germline CDR1 is LGHNA and CDR2 is YSLEER. There are 16 residues in the CDR3. The J segment lost 7 bases and the V segment lost 3 bases, leaving 12 bases of the junction unmatched. CDR3 loop: CASSQESGGTPGTQYF. The CDR3 nucleotides read TGCGCCAGCAGCCAGGAGAGCGGGGGGACCCCCGGGACCCAGTACTTC.

This clonotype was counted many times. The chain uses TRBV24-1 and TRBJ1-6, with D hard to call. Between the trimmed V and J ends, which lost 8 bases and 9 bases, there was a span of 19 bases. Germline assignment: CDR1 KGHDR and CDR2 SFDVKD. The CDR3 has 15 residues. CDR3 region: CATNTPGTDVSPLHF. Written as DNA, the CDR3 is TGTGCCACCAACACACCGGGAACAGATGTTTCACCCCTCCACTTT.

This chain joins TRBV9 and TRBJ2-5; 13 bases are a match to TRBD2. V shed 4 bases and J 4 bases; nucleotides not matched to a gene: 4. The CDR3 sequence is 15 residues long. Germline assignment: CDR1 SGDLS and CDR2 YYNGEE. The chain's CDR3 is CASSRGLAGIETQYF. As DNA, the CDR3 is TGTGCCAGCAGCAGGGGACTAGCGGGGATAGAGACCCAGTACTTC.

This chain joins TRBV9 and TRBJ2-2; the D is unclear. The ends were cut back, 0 bases at V and 0 bases at J, with 9 bases in the middle. Germline lookup yields CDR1 SGDLS and CDR2 YYNGEE. The CDR3 is made up of 16 amino acids. The CDR3: CASSVGDTSNTGELFF. The CDR3 coding sequence is TGTGCCAGCAGCGTAGGCGACACCTCGAACACCGGGGAGCTGTTTTTT.

V is TRBV11-2 and J is TRBJ2-7, with 8 bases lining up with TRBD2. Looked up from germline, CDR1 is SGHAT and CDR2 is FQNNGV. The CDR3 spans 14 residues. Germline trimming cut 7 bases from V and 1 base from J; bases unmatched to any gene: 6. This chain's CDR3 is CASNTTGGSYEQYV. CDR3 sequence (DNA): TGTGCCAGCAACACGACGGGGGGGTCCTACGAGCAGTACGTC.

Only a few counts were recorded for this clonotype. At one of its ends the junction is not consistent with the germline gene, which may arise from a read error. This chain connects TRBV10-3 to TRBJ2-4; 11 bases align to TRBD2. The CDR3 totals 15 residues. The germline V gene encodes CDR1 ENHRY and CDR2 SYGVKD. The CDR3 loop is CAFSEKGLAENIQYF. The CDR3 coding sequence is TGTGCCTTCAGTGAGAAGGGACTAGCGGAAAACATTCAGTACTTC.

Only a few counts were recorded for this clonotype. The chain recombines TRBV6-2 or TRBV6-3 with TRBJ1-5; no clear D. The germline CDR1 and CDR2 sequences are MNHEY and SVGEGT. The CDR3 spans 15 residues. V was trimmed by 2 bases and J by 11 bases, leaving 19 bases between them. The CDR3 reads CASSYALIGSAAQHF. CDR3 sequence (DNA): TGTGCCAGCAGTTACGCGTTAATCGGATCAGCGGCCCAGCATTTT.

This clonotype has a count of ten or more. This rearrangement joins TRBV5-1 to TRBJ2-2, with no clear D. The V end lost 4 bases, the J end lost 0 bases, and 10 bases lay between the germline ends. Germline V gene lookup returns CDR1 SGHRS and CDR2 YFSETQ. There are 15 residues in the CDR3. CDR3 DNA sequence: TGCGCCAGCAGCCTCGTAGAGACGAACACCGGGGAGCTGTTTTTT. It translates to CASSLVETNTGELFF. Based on the CDR3 plus reference TRBV5-1 and TRBJ2-2, the full variable domain is KAGVTQTPRYLIKTRGQQVTLSCSPISGHRSVSWYQQTPGQGLQFLFEYFSETQRNKGNFPGRFSGRQFSNSRSEMNVSTLELGDSALYLCASSLVETNTGELFFGEGSRLTVL.